This T cell receptor beta chain was recovered during a study of shared clonotypes between healthy human individuals. V was trimmed by 6 bases and J by 0 bases, leaving 9 bases between them. Germline values: CDR1 LNHDA, CDR2 SQIVND (reference sequence). The CDR3 length is 13 residues. Genomic DNA from each subset was divided evenly over several immunoSEQ plates. Using immunoSEQ multiplex PCR, the repertoire was profiled, and TCRdb retains in-frame clones only, with some absent. The top ten clones hold approximately 2% of a sample with approximately 720,000 clones, around 72% of them seen once. Whole-study findings and limits: Estimated clonotype richness was generally higher in naive than memory subsets. Rarefaction analysis demonstrated incomplete sorted-subset sequencing notwithstanding large depth.

Concerning this clone: As yet, its antigen is unknown.

The sample comprised memory CD4+ T cells sorted from blood. Described subset: CD45RA-negative fraction. The J gene is TRBJ2-7, the V gene TRBV19; D gene unclear. This clonotype was obtained from a woman in her twenties or thirties in good health. The CDR3 nucleotides read TGTGCCAGTAGGGGCCCTAGCTCCTACGAGCAGTACTTC. Amino acid sequence: CASRGPSSYEQYF.